Ten or more counts support the clone carrying this T cell receptor (beta chain). As yet, its antigen is unknown. From the RT-PCR reads, TCRdb called clonotypes with MiXCR, one entry per CDR3 protein. The data contain about 170,000 distinct CDR3 sequences, 9.5% to 15% of them seen just once; the ten biggest clones take up about 29%. These data come from a study of response to subunit inactivated influenza vaccine. Broader study findings: The study's authors posited that every seasonal influenza vaccination enlists few new T cells.

CDR3 length equals 17 residues. Germline V gene lookup returns CDR1 SGHAT and CDR2 FQNNGV. The V gene end was trimmed by 3 bases and the J gene end by 5 bases; junction bases not matched to a gene: 13. This sample also belongs to another study, concerning T cells expressing NK-cell markers. As reported in that work: The authors generated TCR beta cDNA through 5'RACE template switching with UMIs. In sorted CD3+CD56+NKG2C+, CD3+CD56+NKG2C- and CD3+CD56-NKG2C+ T cells, TCR beta repertoires were obtained. Several of the donors carried dominant NKG2C+ clonotypes that took up about 1.0-8% of their CD8+ T cells. Similarly, these clonotypes led the CD3+CD56-NKG2C+ fraction as well in four donors.

The sequences come from CD8+ T cells sorted from PBMCs, collected about 13 days after vaccination. This chain uses TRBV11-2 with TRBJ2-5; TRBD1 agrees at 9 bases. The origin of this receptor is a man aged 50-59 years who received an inactivated influenza vaccine. The CDR3 DNA is TGTGCCAGCAGCTTGTGGGCCGGGACAGGGCCGGGGGAGACCCAGTACTTC. Translated: CASSLWAGTGPGETQYF.